The clone carrying this TCR beta chain was detected many times. Its matching antigen is unknown. Unique molecular identifier tags were affixed to discrete cDNA molecules. TCRdb ran MiXCR on the 5' RACE reads and lists one entry per CDR3 protein. The table lists tens of thousands of distinct CDR3 sequences, 8.2% of them singletons, with 4% to 5% in the top ten. The CDR3 totals 14 residues. Germline CDR1 SNHLY, CDR2 FYNNEI. V was pared by 10 bases and J by 9 bases, with 12 bases of the junction left unmatched. These data belong to a study of early T cells in non-severe SARS-CoV-2 infection. Whole-study results and caveats: Anti-spike CD8 specificities were favored by VDJdb matching, whose results missed private and CD4 specificities.

This TCR derives from an adult who was a healthcare worker with PCR-confirmed SARS-CoV-2 infection or an uninfected control (not recorded which). The specimen was whole blood. V and J are TRBV2 and TRBJ2-1; 10 nucleotides match TRBD2. The DNA of the CDR3 is TGTGCCACCGCTAGCGGGAGTTACTGGAGTGAGCAGTTCTTC. The encoded protein is CATASGSYWSEQFF.